This T cell receptor (beta chain) was identified in a study of blood T cell repertoires in COVID-19. About the research overall: Material from acute and convalescent COVID-19 was sourced from the United States, Italy and Spain. In each case, the material was cDNA or gDNA derived from T cells, B-cell-depleted T cells, or PBMCs.

Per the original data handling: Scientists estimated how many nucleated cells there were by amplifying reference gene primers. The assay was immunoSEQ multiplex PCR, and TCRdb's table has in-frame clones only and misses some. D and trimming were read from the DNA, whereas the V and J calls and clone size are those reported in that table. This table holds 200,000 to 250,000 clones, 84% found once. Sample: peripheral blood. This clonotype originated in a woman older than 75 with active or convalescent COVID-19.

The CDR3 spells CASSLEGRERGGVGETQYF. CDR3 bases: TGTGCCAGCAGCCTAGAAGGAAGAGAGCGGGGGGGCGTGGGAGAGACCCAGTACTTC. This sequence joins TRBV7-2 and TRBJ2-5, with 10 bases fitting TRBD2. V shed 5 bases and J 4 bases; nucleotides not matched to a gene: 19. The CDR3 has 19 residues. CDR1 is SGHTA and CDR2 is FQGNSA in the germline V gene.